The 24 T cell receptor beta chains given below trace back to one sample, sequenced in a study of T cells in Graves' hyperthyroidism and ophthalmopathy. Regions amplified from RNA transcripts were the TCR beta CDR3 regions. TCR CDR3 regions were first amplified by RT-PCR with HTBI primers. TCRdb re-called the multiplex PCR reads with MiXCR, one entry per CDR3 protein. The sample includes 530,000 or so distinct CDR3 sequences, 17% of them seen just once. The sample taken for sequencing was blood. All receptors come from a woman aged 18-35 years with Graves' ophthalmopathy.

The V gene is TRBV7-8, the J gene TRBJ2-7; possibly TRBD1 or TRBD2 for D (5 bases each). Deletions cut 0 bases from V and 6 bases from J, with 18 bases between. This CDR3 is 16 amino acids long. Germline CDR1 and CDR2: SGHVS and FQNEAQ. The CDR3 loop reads CASSLALGGPRIEQYF. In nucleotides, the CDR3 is TGTGCCAGCAGCTTAGCGCTTGGGGGTCCCCGAATCGAGCAGTACTTC.

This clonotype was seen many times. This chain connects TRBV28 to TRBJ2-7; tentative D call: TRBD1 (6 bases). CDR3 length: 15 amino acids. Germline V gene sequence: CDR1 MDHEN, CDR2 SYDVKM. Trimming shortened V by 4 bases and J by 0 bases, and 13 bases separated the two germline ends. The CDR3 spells CASSSSLDSSYEQYF. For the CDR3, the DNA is TGTGCCAGCAGTTCATCCCTGGACAGCTCCTACGAGCAGTACTTC.

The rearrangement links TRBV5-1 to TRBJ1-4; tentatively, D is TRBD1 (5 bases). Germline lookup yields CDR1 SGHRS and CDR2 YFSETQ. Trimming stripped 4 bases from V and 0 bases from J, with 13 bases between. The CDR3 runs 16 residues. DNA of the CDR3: TGCGCCAGCAGCCTGCCCGGGGGTGCAACTAATGAAAAACTGTTTTTT. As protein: CASSLPGGATNEKLFF. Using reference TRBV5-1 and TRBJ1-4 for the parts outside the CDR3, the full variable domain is KAGVTQTPRYLIKTRGQQVTLSCSPISGHRSVSWYQQTPGQGLQFLFEYFSETQRNKGNFPGRFSGRQFSNSRSEMNVSTLELGDSALYLCASSLPGGATNEKLFFGSGTQLSVL.

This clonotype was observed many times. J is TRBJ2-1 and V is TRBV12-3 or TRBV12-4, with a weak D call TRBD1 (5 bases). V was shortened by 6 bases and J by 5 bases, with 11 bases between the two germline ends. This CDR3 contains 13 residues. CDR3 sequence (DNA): TGTGCCAGCAGACCGAAACAGGACAATGAGCAGTTCTTC. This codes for CASRPKQDNEQFF.

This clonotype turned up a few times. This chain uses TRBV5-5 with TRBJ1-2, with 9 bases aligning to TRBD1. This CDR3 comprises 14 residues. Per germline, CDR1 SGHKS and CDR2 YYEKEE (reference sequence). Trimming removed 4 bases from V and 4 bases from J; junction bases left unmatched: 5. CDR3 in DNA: TGTGCCAGCAGCGCCACAGGGGGCGTCTATGGCTACACCTTC. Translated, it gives CASSATGGVYGYTF.

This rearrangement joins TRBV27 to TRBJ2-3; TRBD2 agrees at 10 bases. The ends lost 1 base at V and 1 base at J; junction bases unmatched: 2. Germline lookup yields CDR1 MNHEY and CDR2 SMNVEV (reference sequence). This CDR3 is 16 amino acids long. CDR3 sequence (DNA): TGTGCCAGCAGTTTATGGCTAGCGGGGGGCACAGATACGCAGTATTTT. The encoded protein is CASSLWLAGGTDTQYF.

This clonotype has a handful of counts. In nucleotides, the CDR3 is TGTGCCAGCAGTTCCGGGGGTGGGGGCACAGATACGCAGTATTTT. Its protein is CASSSGGGGTDTQYF. The chain employs TRBV12-3 or TRBV12-4 and TRBJ2-3; D is possibly TRBD2 (6 bases). This CDR3 spans 15 amino acids. Trimming shortened V by 4 bases and J by 1 base, and 12 bases separated the two germline ends.

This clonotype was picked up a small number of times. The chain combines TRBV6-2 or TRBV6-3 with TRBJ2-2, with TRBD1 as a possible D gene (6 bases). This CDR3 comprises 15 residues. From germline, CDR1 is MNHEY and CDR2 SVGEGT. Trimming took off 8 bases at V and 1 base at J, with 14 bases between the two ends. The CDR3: CASENPGQNTGELFF. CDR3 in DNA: TGTGCCAGCGAAAACCCGGGACAGAACACCGGGGAGCTGTTTTTT.

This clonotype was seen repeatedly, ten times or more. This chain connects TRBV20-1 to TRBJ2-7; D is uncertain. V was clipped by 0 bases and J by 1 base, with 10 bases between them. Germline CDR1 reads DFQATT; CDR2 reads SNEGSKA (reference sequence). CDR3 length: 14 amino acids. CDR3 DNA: TGCAGTGCTAGAGACGGGTCCCAATCCTACGAGCAGTACTTC. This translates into CSARDGSQSYEQYF.

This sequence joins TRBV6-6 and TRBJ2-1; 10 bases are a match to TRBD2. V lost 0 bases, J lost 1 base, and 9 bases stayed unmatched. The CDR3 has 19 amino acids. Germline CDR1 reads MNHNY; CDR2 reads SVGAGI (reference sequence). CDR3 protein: CASSYSLAWTSGSYNEQFF. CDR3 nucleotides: TGTGCCAGCAGTTACTCCCTGGCATGGACTAGCGGTTCCTACAATGAGCAGTTCTTC.

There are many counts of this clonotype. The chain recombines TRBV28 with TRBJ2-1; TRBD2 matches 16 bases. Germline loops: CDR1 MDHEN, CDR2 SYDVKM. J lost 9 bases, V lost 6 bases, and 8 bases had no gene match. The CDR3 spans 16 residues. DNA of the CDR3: TGTGCCAGCAGCCCGGGACTAGCGGGGGGGCCAAGTGAGCAGTTCTTC. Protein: CASSPGLAGGPSEQFF. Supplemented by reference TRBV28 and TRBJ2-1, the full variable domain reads DVKVTQSSRYLVKRTGEKVFLECVQDMDHENMFWYRQDPGLGLRLIYFSYDVKMKEKGDIPEGYSVSREKKERFSLILESASTNQTSMYLCASSPGLAGGPSEQFFGPGTRLTVL.

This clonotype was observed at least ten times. In DNA form, the CDR3 reads TGTGCCAGCAACAAAGGGGGGGAGAACTATGGCTACACCTTC. Translated, it gives CASNKGGENYGYTF. The chain couples TRBV5-8 to TRBJ1-2, with D perhaps matching TRBD1 (6 bases). With 6 bases removed from V and 2 bases from J, the gap between germline ends came to 14 bases. In germline, CDR1 is SGHTS, CDR2 YDEGEE. The CDR3 length is 14 residues.

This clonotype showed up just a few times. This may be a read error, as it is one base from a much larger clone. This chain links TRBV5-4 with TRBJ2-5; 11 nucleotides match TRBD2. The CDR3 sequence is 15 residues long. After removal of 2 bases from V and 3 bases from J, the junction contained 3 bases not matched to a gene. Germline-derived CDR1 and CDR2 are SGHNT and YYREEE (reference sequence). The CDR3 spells CASSLRGLAEETQYF. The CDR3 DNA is TGTGCCAGCAGCTTAAGGGGACTAGCGGAAGAGACCCAGTACTTC.

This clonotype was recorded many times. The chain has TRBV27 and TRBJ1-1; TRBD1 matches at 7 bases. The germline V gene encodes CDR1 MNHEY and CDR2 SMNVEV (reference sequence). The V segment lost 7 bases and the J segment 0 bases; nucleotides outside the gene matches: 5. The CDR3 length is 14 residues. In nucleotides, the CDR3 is TGTGCCAGCACCCCGACAGGGCTGAACACTGAAGCTTTCTTT. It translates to CASTPTGLNTEAFF.

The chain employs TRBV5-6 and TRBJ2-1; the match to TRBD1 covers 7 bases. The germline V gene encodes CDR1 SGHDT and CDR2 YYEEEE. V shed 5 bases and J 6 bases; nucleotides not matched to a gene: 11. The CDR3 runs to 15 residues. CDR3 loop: CASSSTGERSNEQFF. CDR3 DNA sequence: TGTGCCAGCAGTTCCACAGGGGAAAGGTCCAATGAGCAGTTCTTC.

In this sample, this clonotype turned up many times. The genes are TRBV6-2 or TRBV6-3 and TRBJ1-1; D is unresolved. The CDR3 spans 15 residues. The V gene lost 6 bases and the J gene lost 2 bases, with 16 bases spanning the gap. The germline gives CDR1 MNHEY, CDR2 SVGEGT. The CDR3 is CASSPPRKPNTEAFF. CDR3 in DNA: TGTGCCAGCAGCCCCCCTCGGAAACCAAACACTGAAGCTTTCTTT.

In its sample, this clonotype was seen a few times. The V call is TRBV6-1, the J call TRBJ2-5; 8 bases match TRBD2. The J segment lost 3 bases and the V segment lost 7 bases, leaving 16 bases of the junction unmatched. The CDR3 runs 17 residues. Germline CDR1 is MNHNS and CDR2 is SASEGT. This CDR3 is CASNKTPQRGTKETQYF. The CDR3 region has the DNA TGTGCCAGCAACAAAACCCCCCAGCGGGGGACTAAAGAGACCCAGTACTTC.

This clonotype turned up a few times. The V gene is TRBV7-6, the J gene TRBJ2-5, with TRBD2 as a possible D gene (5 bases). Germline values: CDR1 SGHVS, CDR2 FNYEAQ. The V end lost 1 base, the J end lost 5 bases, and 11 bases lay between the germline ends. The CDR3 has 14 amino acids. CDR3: CASSLDPGGETQYF. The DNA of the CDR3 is TGTGCCAGCAGCTTAGATCCGGGCGGGGAGACCCAGTACTTC.

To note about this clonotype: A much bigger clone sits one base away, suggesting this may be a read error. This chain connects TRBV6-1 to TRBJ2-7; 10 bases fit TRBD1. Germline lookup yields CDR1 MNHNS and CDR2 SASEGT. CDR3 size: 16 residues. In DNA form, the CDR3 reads TGTGTCAGCAGTGATGGACAGGGGGGTCTACTCTACGAGCAGTACTTC. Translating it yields CVSSDGQGGLLYEQYF.

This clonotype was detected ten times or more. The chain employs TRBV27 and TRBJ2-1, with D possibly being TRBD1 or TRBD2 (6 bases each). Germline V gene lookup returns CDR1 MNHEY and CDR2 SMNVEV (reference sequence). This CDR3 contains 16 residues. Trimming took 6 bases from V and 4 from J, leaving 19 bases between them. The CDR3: CASRPSGAFAYNEQFF. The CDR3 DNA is TGTGCCAGCAGACCCTCGGGGGCGTTCGCATACAATGAGCAGTTCTTC.

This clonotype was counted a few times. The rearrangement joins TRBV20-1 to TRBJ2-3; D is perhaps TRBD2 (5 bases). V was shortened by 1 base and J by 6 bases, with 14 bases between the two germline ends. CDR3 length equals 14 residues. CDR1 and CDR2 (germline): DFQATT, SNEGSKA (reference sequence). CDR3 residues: CSARGSGLRDTQYF. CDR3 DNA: TGCAGTGCTAGAGGCAGCGGCCTGAGGGATACGCAGTATTTT.

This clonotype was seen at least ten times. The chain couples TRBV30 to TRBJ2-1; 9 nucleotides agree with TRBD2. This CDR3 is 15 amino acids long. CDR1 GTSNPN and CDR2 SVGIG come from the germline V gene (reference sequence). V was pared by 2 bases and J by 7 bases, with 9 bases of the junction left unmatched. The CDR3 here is CAWSSIAGVVNEQFF. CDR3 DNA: TGTGCCTGGAGTTCAATAGCGGGAGTGGTTAATGAGCAGTTCTTC.

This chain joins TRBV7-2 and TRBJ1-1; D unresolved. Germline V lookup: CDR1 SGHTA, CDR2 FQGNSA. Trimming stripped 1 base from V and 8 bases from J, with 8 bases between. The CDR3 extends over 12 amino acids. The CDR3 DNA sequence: TGTGCCAGCAGCTTAGTTTTTCGCGAAGCTTTCTTT. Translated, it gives CASSLVFREAFF.

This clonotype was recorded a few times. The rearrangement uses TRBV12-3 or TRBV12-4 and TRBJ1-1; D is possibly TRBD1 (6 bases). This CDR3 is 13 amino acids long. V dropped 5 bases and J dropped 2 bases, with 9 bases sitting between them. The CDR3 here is CASSEGHNTEAFF. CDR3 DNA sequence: TGTGCCAGCAGTGAGGGACACAACACTGAAGCTTTCTTT.